The 26 T cell receptor beta chains below come from one sample, sequenced in a study of monozygotic twins with cystic fibrosis. TCRdb's copy holds only in-frame clones and misses some; the assay was immunoSEQ multiplex PCR. The table includes roughly 4,800 clones, 95% to 98% detected once. Sample: blood. These receptors were collected from a boy younger than 10 with cystic fibrosis.

The chain joins TRBV7-9 to TRBJ2-2; D assignment may be TRBD1 or TRBD2 (5 bases each). Germline CDR1 SEHNR, CDR2 FQNEAQ (reference sequence). V was pared by 4 bases and J by 5 bases, with 5 bases between. CDR3 size: 12 residues. Here the CDR3 reads CASSWGTGELFF. The CDR3 DNA reads as TGTGCCAGCAGCTGGGGGACCGGGGAGCTGTTTTTT.

This rearrangement joins TRBV2 to TRBJ2-1, with D perhaps matching TRBD2 (6 bases). V gave up 6 bases and J gave up 6 bases, with 9 bases separating them. Germline V gene data show CDR1 as SNHLY and CDR2 as FYNNEI. The CDR3 runs 12 residues. The DNA for the CDR3 is TGTGCCAGCAGGGACTACACCAATGAGCAGTTCTTC. Protein: CASRDYTNEQFF.

V gene TRBV10-3 combines with J gene TRBJ2-3; perhaps D is TRBD1 or TRBD2 (5 bases each). The V end lost 10 bases, the J end lost 0 bases, and 14 bases lay between the germline ends. The CDR3 has 14 residues. Germline CDR1 ENHRY, CDR2 SYGVKD. CDR3 sequence (DNA): TGTGCCAGCCGGGACGGAACTAGCACAGATACGCAGTATTTT. This codes for CASRDGTSTDTQYF.

V gene TRBV7-6 combines with J gene TRBJ2-2; no definite D call. The germline V and J ends were trimmed by 3 bases and 7 bases, with 6 bases remaining between them. CDR1 is SGHVS, CDR2 FNYEAQ, per germline. This CDR3 is 12 amino acids long. The CDR3 DNA sequence: TGTGCCAGCAGCTTGAAGCGCGGGGAGCTGTTTTTT. Protein sequence: CASSLKRGELFF.

The genes are TRBV27 and TRBJ2-1, with D hard to call. Trimming took 5 bases from V and 5 from J, leaving 13 bases between them. There are 14 residues in the CDR3. Germline V gene sequence: CDR1 MNHEY, CDR2 SMNVEV (reference sequence). This CDR3 is CASSPWGVNNEQFF. CDR3 in DNA: TGTGCCAGCAGTCCCTGGGGTGTCAACAATGAGCAGTTCTTC.

The CDR3 reads CASSLDSLNTGELFF. In DNA, the CDR3 is TGTGCCAGCAGCTTGGATAGCCTTAACACCGGGGAGCTGTTTTTT. This rearrangement joins TRBV7-7 to TRBJ2-2, with D unresolved. The germline CDR1 and CDR2 sequences are SSHAT and FNYEAQ (reference sequence). Between the trimmed V and J ends, which lost 3 bases and 2 bases, there was a span of 10 bases. This CDR3 has 15 residues. The whole variable domain, remainder taken from reference TRBV7-7 and TRBJ2-2, is GAGVSQSPRYKVTKRGQDVTLRCDPISSHATLYWYQQALGQGPEFLTYFNYEAQPDKSGLPSDRFSAERPEGSISTLTIQRTEQRDSAMYRCASSLDSLNTGELFFGEGSRLTVL.

A few counts support this clone. The chain combines TRBV5-1 with TRBJ1-3, with a possible D match to TRBD1 (5 bases). Trimming removed 0 bases from V and 0 bases from J, with 10 bases in between. This CDR3 has 16 residues. Germline CDR1 reads SGHRS; CDR2 reads YFSETQ. CDR3 coding DNA: TGCGCCAGCAGCTTGGAGGGACTGATCTCTGGAAACACCATATATTTT. Its translation: CASSLEGLISGNTIYF.

This clone has a single count. V and J are TRBV14 and TRBJ1-6, with 7 positions matching TRBD1. V lost 4 bases to trimming and J lost 10 bases; unmatched junction nucleotides: 22. This CDR3 comprises 19 residues. Germline V gene lookup returns CDR1 SGHDN and CDR2 FVKESK. Here the CDR3 DNA reads TGTGCCAGCAGCCCAAAACCCCGGGACAGAGGAAGTTTGGGCTCACCCCTCCACTTT. It encodes CASSPKPRDRGSLGSPLHF.

This chain joins TRBV6-4 and TRBJ2-3; D is perhaps TRBD1 or TRBD2 (5 bases each). Trimming removed 5 bases at V and 3 bases at J, with 15 bases between. CDR1 is MRHNA and CDR2 is SNTAGT in the germline V gene. This CDR3 has 15 amino acids. The CDR3: CASSRDRDVTDTQYF. The CDR3 DNA is TGTGCCAGCAGTCGGGACCGGGATGTTACAGATACGCAGTATTTT.

V usage is TRBV7-9 and J usage is TRBJ1-2, with 8 nucleotides matching TRBD1. CDR3 length: 15 residues. Germline trimming cut 5 bases from V and 4 bases from J; bases unmatched to any gene: 9. CDR1 and CDR2 (germline): SEHNR, FQNEAQ (reference sequence). The CDR3 here is CASSLTRQGAYGYTF. The DNA for the CDR3 is TGTGCCAGCAGCCTAACTAGGCAGGGGGCCTATGGCTACACCTTC. Drawing the rest from reference TRBV7-9 and TRBJ1-2, the complete variable domain is DTGVSQNPRHKITKRGQNVTFRCDPISEHNRLYWYRQTLGQGPEFLTYFQNEAQLEKSRLLSDRFSAERPKGSFSTLEIQRTEQGDSAMYLCASSLTRQGAYGYTFGSGTRLTVV.

V is TRBV5-6 and J is TRBJ2-1; maybe TRBD1 (6 bases). This CDR3 is 15 amino acids long. The V and J ends lost 5 bases and 5 bases respectively, with 17 bases between them. Germline V gene sequence: CDR1 SGHDT, CDR2 YYEEEE. The CDR3 loop is CASRPGQWGDNEQFF. CDR3 DNA sequence: TGTGCCAGCAGACCGGGACAATGGGGCGACAATGAGCAGTTCTTC.

This chain uses TRBV15 with TRBJ1-4; tentatively, D is TRBD1 (5 bases). Germline lookup yields CDR1 LNHNV and CDR2 YYDKDF (reference sequence). The CDR3 contains 16 residues. V shed 5 bases and J shed 8 bases, with 21 bases lying between them. CDR3 amino acids: CATSSGAKGMGEKLFF. The CDR3, as DNA: TGTGCCACCAGCTCCGGGGCAAAGGGGATGGGGGAAAAACTGTTTTTT.

This sequence joins TRBV7-9 and TRBJ2-1; 7 bases line up with TRBD2. The CDR3 consists of 14 residues. Trimming at V came to 4 bases and at J to 14 bases, leaving 14 bases not matched to a gene. Germline CDR1 and CDR2: SEHNR and FQNEAQ (reference sequence). The CDR3 bases are TGTGCCAGCAGCTCGGGGGGACCATTTAGACGGGAGTTCTTC. Protein sequence: CASSSGGPFRREFF. The full variable domain, rest sourced from reference TRBV7-9 and TRBJ2-1, is DTGVSQNPRHKITKRGQNVTFRCDPISEHNRLYWYRQTLGQGPEFLTYFQNEAQLEKSRLLSDRFSAERPKGSFSTLEIQRTEQGDSAMYLCASSSGGPFRREFFGPGTRLTVL.

Comment on this clone: One end of the junction does not line up with germline, which may come from a read error. The V gene is TRBV6-5, the J gene TRBJ1-2, with no clear D. Germline CDR1 is MNHEY and CDR2 is SVGAGI. The CDR3 spans 13 residues. The CDR3 region is CASSYFPGNGYTF. DNA for the CDR3: TGTGCCAGCAGCTACTTCCCAGGAAATGGCTACACCTTC.

CDR3: CASSQDSGGAWETQYF. The DNA for the CDR3 is TGCGCCAGCAGCCAGGATAGCGGGGGGGCGTGGGAGACCCAGTACTTC. This chain uses TRBV4-3 with TRBJ2-5; TRBD2 matches 11 bases. Germline assignment: CDR1 LGHNA and CDR2 YSLEER. With 3 bases clipped from V and 5 bases from J, the junction kept 8 bases outside the gene matches. CDR3 length equals 16 residues.

The rearrangement joins TRBV7-8 to TRBJ2-7; tentative D call: TRBD1 (5 bases). This CDR3 region has 13 residues. Germline lookup yields CDR1 SGHVS and CDR2 FQNEAQ. The V gene lost 3 bases and the J gene lost 0 bases, with 6 bases spanning the gap. CDR3 coding DNA: TGTGCCAGCAGCTTCGACAGCTCCTACGAGCAGTACGTC. Encoded protein: CASSFDSSYEQYV.

The chain carries TRBV11-2 and TRBJ2-3; D call uncertain. The CDR3 has 12 residues. The V end was cut by 2 bases, the J end by 14 bases, with 14 bases between. The germline CDR1 and CDR2 sequences are SGHAT and FQNNGV. DNA for the CDR3: TGTGCCAGCAGCTTAAAGGACCCCCACAGGTATTTT. Translated, it gives CASSLKDPHRYF.

The gene calls are TRBV4-1 and TRBJ2-3; perhaps TRBD2 as D (5 bases). Germline CDR1 MGHRA, CDR2 YSYEKL. The CDR3 loop spans 18 amino acids. V shed 0 bases and J shed 4 bases, with 20 bases lying between them. The CDR3 loop is CASSQDEASGLRADTQYF. The CDR3 coding sequence is TGCGCCAGCAGCCAAGATGAGGCTTCGGGGTTGAGGGCAGATACGCAGTATTTT.

This chain uses TRBV23-1 with TRBJ2-3, with D uncertain. TRBV23-1 is placed among ORFs of uncertain function. The V gene lost 0 bases and the J gene lost 9 bases, with 22 bases spanning the gap. CDR3 length: 17 residues. CDR3 protein: CASSQSERFVGWQTQYF. Here the CDR3 DNA reads TGCGCCAGCAGTCAATCAGAGAGGTTTGTCGGATGGCAAACGCAGTATTTT.

The CDR3 nucleotides are TGCGCCAGCAGTGATATGAGGGGGTATGGCAATCAGCCCCAGCATTTT. Residues: CASSDMRGYGNQPQHF. This rearrangement joins TRBV10-1 to TRBJ1-5, with TRBD1 as a possible D gene (6 bases). V shed 3 bases and J shed 2 bases, with 14 bases lying between them. The CDR3 runs to 16 residues. Germline CDR1 WNHNN, CDR2 SYGVQD (reference sequence).

The chain has TRBV27 and TRBJ1-2, with TRBD1 matching 10 bases. The CDR3 loop spans 18 amino acids. Germline CDR1 reads MNHEY; CDR2 reads SMNVEV (reference sequence). The V segment lost 5 bases and the J segment 0 bases; nucleotides outside the gene matches: 12. The CDR3 DNA reads TGTGCCAGCAGTCGATTTCGGGGACAGGGGAGACCTAACTATGGCTACACCTTC. Its protein is CASSRFRGQGRPNYGYTF.

The CDR3 nucleotides read TGCGCCAGCAGCCCCGGACAGGGTGTCACCGGGGAGCTGTTTTTT. It encodes CASSPGQGVTGELFF. The chain couples TRBV5-1 to TRBJ2-2; 8 bases agree with TRBD1. The junction had 6 bases not matched to a gene; V was cut back by 4 bases and J by 4 bases. The CDR3 loop spans 15 amino acids. Per the germline V gene, CDR1 is SGHRS and CDR2 is YFSETQ.

CDR3 coding DNA: TGTGCCAGCAGTTACCCTTCAGGCACTGAAGCTTTCTTT. Encoded protein: CASSYPSGTEAFF. The rearrangement links TRBV6-5 to TRBJ1-1; D is unclear. This CDR3 contains 13 residues. Trimming cost V 2 bases and J 4 bases, with 8 bases left between them. CDR1 and CDR2 from the germline V gene are MNHEY and SVGAGI.

This clone was counted only a few times. This rearrangement joins TRBV6-5 to TRBJ1-1; D is perhaps TRBD1 (6 bases). V lost 0 bases to trimming and J lost 5 bases, with 16 bases between them. The CDR3 spans 16 residues. The germline CDR1 and CDR2 sequences are MNHEY and SVGAGI. This chain's CDR3 is CASSYSSTGARTEAFF. The DNA of the CDR3 is TGTGCCAGCAGTTACTCGAGTACGGGGGCGCGGACTGAAGCTTTCTTT.

The CDR3, as DNA: TGTGCCAGCGCCGTCGGGGGAAACTATGGCTACACCTTC. This encodes CASAVGGNYGYTF. V and J are TRBV27 and TRBJ1-2; a weak D match, TRBD1 (5 bases). V lost 8 bases and J 2 bases, leaving 12 bases between the germline ends. CDR3 length: 13 residues. Germline assignment: CDR1 MNHEY and CDR2 SMNVEV (reference sequence).

The V and J genes are TRBV7-2 and TRBJ2-3, with unresolved D. This CDR3 has 15 residues. V lost 5 bases and J 1 base, leaving 13 bases between the germline ends. Looked up from germline, CDR1 is SGHTA and CDR2 is FQGNSA. The CDR3 sequence is CASSGRTVGTDTQYF. The CDR3 region has the DNA TGTGCCAGCAGCGGCCGGACCGTCGGCACAGATACGCAGTATTTT.